The table lists the clone carrying this TCR beta chain with a few counts. The record originates from a study of blood T cell repertoires in COVID-19. For the study at large: PBMCs, B-cell-depleted T cells, or T cells provided the cDNA or gDNA that made up the material.

Across 24 US areas, participants ranged in age from 18 to 89 years. The recovered donors of Cohort 3 showed two negative PCRs, clearance, or symptom resolution. This CDR3 is 12 amino acids long. Germline V gives CDR1 MNHEY, CDR2 SMNVEV (reference sequence). V shed 6 bases and J shed 7 bases, with 9 bases lying between them. Original methodology: Amplifying reference gene primers gave estimates of nucleated cell counts. Using immunoSEQ multiplex PCR, the repertoire was profiled, and TCRdb retains in-frame clones only, with some absent. V and J calls and clone size come straight from that table; D and trimming were deduced from the DNA. Among about 430,000 clones, roughly nine tenths were seen once, and the ten largest hold roughly 1.1%.

The sequencing input was PBMCs or T cells enriched from blood (not recorded which). The chain combines TRBV27 with TRBJ1-4; D remains ambiguous. The sequence was obtained from a man between 25 and 39 years old who had recovered from COVID-19. The DNA of the CDR3 is TGTGCCAGCAGGTCGGGTAGTGAAAAACTGTTTTTT. Translation gives CASRSGSEKLFF.